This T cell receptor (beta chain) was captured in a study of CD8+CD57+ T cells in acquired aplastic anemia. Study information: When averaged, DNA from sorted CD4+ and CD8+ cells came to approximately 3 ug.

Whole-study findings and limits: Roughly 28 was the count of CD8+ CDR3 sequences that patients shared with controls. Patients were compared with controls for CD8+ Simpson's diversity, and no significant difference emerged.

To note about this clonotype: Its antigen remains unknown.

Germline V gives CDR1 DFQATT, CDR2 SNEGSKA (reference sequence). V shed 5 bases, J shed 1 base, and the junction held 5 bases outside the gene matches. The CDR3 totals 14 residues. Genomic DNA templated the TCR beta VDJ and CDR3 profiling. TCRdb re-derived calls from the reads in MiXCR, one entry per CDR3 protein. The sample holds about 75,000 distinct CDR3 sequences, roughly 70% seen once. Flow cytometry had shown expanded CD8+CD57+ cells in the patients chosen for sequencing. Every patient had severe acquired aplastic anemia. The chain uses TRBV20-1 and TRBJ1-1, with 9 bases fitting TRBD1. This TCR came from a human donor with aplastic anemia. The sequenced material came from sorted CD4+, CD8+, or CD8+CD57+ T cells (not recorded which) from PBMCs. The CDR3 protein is CSACRTGANTEAFF. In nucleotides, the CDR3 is TGCAGTGCTTGTAGGACAGGGGCGAACACTGAAGCTTTCTTT.